Presented here are 8 T cell receptor beta chains from one specimen sequenced in a study of T cells in women clearing cervical HPV infection. Assay used: immunoSEQ multiplex PCR; TCRdb lists only in-frame clones, some missing. The sample holds over 25,000 clones. The sequenced sample was blood buffy coat. All receptors come from a woman between 18 and 70 years old with a cervical HPV16 infection that either progressed to CIN3+ or cleared (not recorded which).

CDR3 sequence reads: CASSILRGGETQYF. The CDR3 DNA, read in part, is TGTGCCAGTAGTATATTGAGGGGGGGAGAGACG. The rearrangement links TRBV19 to TRBJ2-3; weak D call: TRBD2 (7 bases). The read falls 3 residues short of the CDR3 end, and the missing part is taken from the germline J gene. The length of the CDR3 is 14 residues. CDR1 and CDR2 from the germline V gene are LNHDA and SQIVND (reference sequence). Full variable domain (rest looked up from reference TRBV19 and TRBJ2-3): DGGITQSPKYLFRKEGQNVTLSCEQNLNHDAMYWYRQDPGQGLRLIYYSQIVNDFQKGDIAEGYSVSREKKESFPLTVTSAQKNPTAFYLCASSILRGGETQYFGPGTRLTVL.

Details on this clone: The read terminates 3 residues ahead of where the CDR3 ends, so the germline J gene completes it. This chain connects TRBV20-1 to TRBJ2-1; TRBD1 matches at 10 bases. V was pared by 3 bases and J by 5 bases, with 1 base of the junction left unmatched. The germline V gene has CDR1 DFQATT and CDR2 SNEGSKA (reference sequence). This CDR3 has 13 amino acids. The sequenced CDR3 bases are TGCAGTGCTAGGACAGGGGGCAACAATGAG. Encoded protein: CSARTGGNNE. The CDR3 as a whole reads CSARTGGNNEQFF.

Here the CDR3 reads CASRTGGFGNQPQHF. CDR3 bases read: TGTGCCAGTAGAACAGGGGGCTTCGGCAATCAGCCC. J is TRBJ1-5 and V is TRBV19; 9 nucleotides agree with TRBD1. The sequenced fragment ends 3 residues before the CDR3 boundary, so the rest is inferred from the germline J gene. The trim removed 6 bases at V and 2 bases at J, leaving 5 bases unmatched. Germline V CDR1 and CDR2: LNHDA, SQIVND (reference sequence). The CDR3 covers 15 residues.

A note on this clone: The read gets to within 3 residues of the CDR3 end, and the germline J gene fills in the rest. The chain has TRBV29-1 and TRBJ2-2; D is perhaps TRBD2 (6 bases). The CDR3 contains 11 residues. CDR1 and CDR2 (germline): SQVTM, ANQGSEA. The CDR3 loop reads CSGGDAEKLFF. The DNA read from the CDR3 is TGCAGCGGCGGGGACGCTGAAAAG.

In the case of this clone: The read terminates 3 residues ahead of where the CDR3 ends, so the germline J gene completes it. This chain joins TRBV20-1 and TRBJ2-7, with D tentatively TRBD1 (6 bases). Trimming shortened V by 3 bases and J by 4 bases, and 13 bases separated the two germline ends. This CDR3 has 13 residues. The germline V gene has CDR1 DFQATT and CDR2 SNEGSKA (reference sequence). The sequenced CDR3 bases are TGCAGTGCTAGGGGGGCCTTGGGGTACGAG. This encodes CSARGALGYE. The whole CDR3 sequence reads CSARGALGYEQYF.

In regard to this clone: Read sequence stops 3 residues before the CDR3 end, and the germline J gene provides the missing end. This chain connects TRBV5-1 to TRBJ2-3; 9 bases map to TRBD2. V shed 0 bases and J 5 bases; nucleotides not matched to a gene: 4. Germline CDR1 SGHRS, CDR2 YFSETQ. The CDR3 loop spans 15 amino acids. The CDR3: CASSLERGEGDTQYF. The sequenced part of the CDR3 DNA is TGCGCCAGCAGCTTGGAGCGGGGGGAGGGAGATACG.

In the case of this clone: From the germline J gene comes the end of the CDR3, since the read stops 3 residues before it. The chain combines TRBV20-1 with TRBJ2-3; D call uncertain. The CDR3 runs to 12 residues. Germline values: CDR1 DFQATT, CDR2 SNEGSKA (reference sequence). V gave up 5 bases and J gave up 4 bases, with 10 bases separating them. The sequenced part of the CDR3 DNA is TGCAGTGCTTCCTACCGTGCAGATACG. This encodes CSASYRADT. The full CDR3 protein reads CSASYRADTQYF.

As for this clone: The read terminates 3 residues before the CDR3 end, so the remaining end is supplied by the germline J gene. V and J are TRBV19 and TRBJ1-2; 8 nucleotides agree with TRBD1. Germline V gene sequence: CDR1 LNHDA, CDR2 SQIVND (reference sequence). This CDR3 is 14 amino acids long. The DNA read from the CDR3 is TGTGCCAGTAGTATGGGGACAGGTTACTACGAC. This gives the protein CASSMGTGYYD. In full, the CDR3 reads CASSMGTGYYDYTF.